This T cell receptor (beta chain) was recovered during a study of T cell responses to AZD1222 COVID-19 vaccine (dated by TCRdb to the early 2020s). Turning to the overall study: AZD1222 recipients whose second dose came at about 4 weeks and those whose second dose came at about 12 weeks were combined into one group, since spike-specific TCR depth and breadth did not differ between the two schedules. Enrollment into the trials was organized by age into subgroups of 18-55, 56-69 and 70-plus years, and those subgroups contained around 150, 28 and 57 TCR-sequenced participants, respectively. A total of about 240 trial participants underwent TCR sequencing, of whom some 210 received two doses of AZD1222 and some 26 received two doses of the MenACWY control vaccine. Overall study outcomes, separate from this receptor: The 56-69-year group was small, and its depth increase did not reach significance, likely because of low power. Nearly half of unique spike-specific TCRs reportedly recognized epitopes outside regions mutated in the B.1.351 and B.1.1.7 variants. No day 14 peak-response samples were available, so repertoires were characterized only after the peak T cell response. Conclusions about previously exposed vaccinees are limited because only six or seven AZD1222 recipients were SARS-CoV-2 seropositive at baseline. A significant rise in spike-specific TCR breadth and depth was observed after two AZD1222 doses relative to day 0 and relative to MenACWY recipients. The whole spike protein was spanned by vaccine-associated CD4 TCRs, and dominant responses were seen in regions 160-218 and 743-854. Participants were mostly white British and included more females than males, and it was suggested by the authors that clonal diversity may have been underestimated.

CDR1 and CDR2, per the germline V gene, are MDHEN and SYDVKM. Taken from cysteine to phenylalanine, the CDR3 has 17 residues. Left in the record is the CDR3 DNA by itself, 51 bases read in frame from the first base. V drops 3 bases and J drops 0 bases, leaving 15 bases in between. Turning to this clone: Its antigen has not been determined. Nothing much larger sits one base from this clone, and base qualities are not available.

Explained via the paper, the time point label denotes: baseline before first vaccination. Vaccinee samples were obtained from the UK trials COV001 and COV002, which included a single-blind randomized controlled phase 2/3 trial of AZD1222 (ChAdOx1 nCoV-19) in healthy adults. Trial participant PBMC samples were collected at day 0 and day 28 after the second dose for TCRbeta chain sequencing. The CDR3 regions of human TCRbeta chains were subjected to immunosequencing. The published analysis was carried out like this. Repertoire TCRs were matched against a reference library of SARS-CoV-2-specific TCRs generated with the MIRA antigen-specificity platform. Breadth was defined as the fraction of unique TCRs that were SARS-CoV-2-associated. Depth was defined as the fraction of total T cells that were SARS-CoV-2-associated. Each spike-specific TCR was assigned to its reactive spike region and to a CD4 or CD8 class using the MIRA data. Log10-transformed breadth and depth values were compared by one-way ANOVA with Sidak's multiple comparisons tests. TCRdb obtained this table from immuneACCESS and retained in-frame rearrangements with V and J assigned. These tables miss some clones; where compared with another copy, unresolved V genes account for less than half of the shortfall, and the remainder is unexplained. D and trimming come from the DNA, and the V and J calls and clone size come from that table. For this sample there are some 190,000 clones; over 75% appear just once. Around 6.9% of the sample lies in the top ten.

The chain employs TRBV28 and TRBJ2-4; D gene: possibly TRBD1, on 6 matching bases. The receptor was isolated from an adult in good health. The input for sequencing was peripheral blood, taken on day 0 of AZD1222 vaccination. The sequence in DNA is TGTGCCAGCAGTTTGTCGCAGGGGATACTAGCCAAAAACATTCAGTACTTC. Its protein product is CASSLSQGILAKNIQYF.